Below are 29 T cell receptor beta chains sequenced from a single sample in a study of blood T cell repertoires in COVID-19. Sequencing was performed with immunoSEQ multiplex PCR; in TCRdb, only in-frame clones are kept and a portion is missing. The data show roughly 15,000 clones, 88% seen once. The sample consisted of peripheral blood. Receptors were obtained from a human donor in a cohort sampled during active COVID-19.

The rearrangement links TRBV11-3 to TRBJ2-5; the match to TRBD2 covers 10 bases. The ends lost 0 bases at V and 2 bases at J; junction bases unmatched: 6. CDR3 length: 17 residues. CDR1 is SGHNT and CDR2 is YENEEA in the germline V gene. CDR3: CASSLDFKREGQETQYF. The DNA of the CDR3 is TGTGCCAGCAGCTTAGATTTCAAGCGGGAGGGACAAGAGACCCAGTACTTC.

The rearrangement uses TRBV6-4 and TRBJ1-5; 7 nucleotides line up with TRBD1. The J segment lost 4 bases and the V segment lost 3 bases, leaving 6 bases of the junction unmatched. CDR3 length: 15 residues. Per the germline V gene, CDR1 is MRHNA and CDR2 is SNTAGT. The chain's CDR3 is CASSEGTGDNQPQHF. The CDR3 DNA reads TGTGCCAGCAGTGAGGGAACAGGGGATAATCAGCCCCAGCATTTT.

This sequence joins TRBV10-3 and TRBJ2-7, with 8 bases matching TRBD2. CDR1 is ENHRY and CDR2 is SYGVKD in the germline V gene. The CDR3 covers 12 residues. The junction had 5 bases not matched to a gene; V was cut back by 10 bases and J by 3 bases. As DNA, the CDR3 is TGTGCCACCAGAGCGGGAGTCTACGAGCAGTACTTC. Protein product: CATRAGVYEQYF.

This rearrangement joins TRBV19 to TRBJ2-1; 7 bases are shared with TRBD2. The germline V gene has CDR1 LNHDA and CDR2 SQIVND (reference sequence). After removal of 5 bases from V and 11 bases from J, the junction contained 9 bases not matched to a gene. The CDR3 contains 13 residues. In nucleotides, the CDR3 is TGTGCCAGTAGTCCCCGGGGGAGGGAGAAGCAGTTCTTC. Amino acid sequence: CASSPRGREKQFF.

V and J are TRBV24-1 and TRBJ2-1; D is possibly TRBD1 (7 bases). Germline V gene data show CDR1 as KGHDR and CDR2 as SFDVKD. CDR3 length equals 14 residues. The ends were cut back, 2 bases at V and 7 bases at J, with 11 bases in the middle. The CDR3 sequence: CATSDSGGRNEQFF. The CDR3, as DNA: TGTGCCACCAGTGATTCAGGGGGGAGGAATGAGCAGTTCTTC.

The chain joins TRBV5-1 to TRBJ2-7, with D perhaps TRBD1 (7 bases). From germline, CDR1 is SGHRS and CDR2 YFSETQ. The CDR3 totals 14 residues. V was clipped by 5 bases and J by 4 bases, with 16 bases between them. The CDR3 DNA reads as TGCGCCAGCAGTCTGCTTCCAGGGGGGTACGAGCAGTACTTC. As protein: CASSLLPGGYEQYF.

This chain uses TRBV7-2 with TRBJ2-1; D is undetermined. The germline V and J ends were trimmed by 1 base and 1 base, with 8 bases remaining between them. The CDR3 is 15 residues long. Germline CDR1 is SGHTA and CDR2 is FQGNSA. DNA for the CDR3: TGTGCCAGCAGCTTAGGGCGGTGGTCCTACAATGAGCAGTTCTTC. Translation gives CASSLGRWSYNEQFF.

V usage is TRBV3-1 (or the pseudogene TRBV3-2) and J usage is TRBJ2-7; D is unclear. Trimming cost V 3 bases and J 4 bases, with 7 bases left between them. Germline CDR1 and CDR2: LGHDT and YNNKEL (reference sequence). There are 12 residues in the CDR3. The CDR3, as DNA: TGTGCCAGCAGCCATATGGCTTACGAGCAGTACTTC. Protein sequence: CASSHMAYEQYF.

This clone has only one observation. The chain carries TRBV2 and TRBJ2-2, with 7 bases fitting TRBD1. From germline, CDR1 is SNHLY and CDR2 FYNNEI. Trimming took 8 bases from V and 4 from J; bases not matched to a gene: 13. The CDR3 length is 16 residues. CDR3 amino acids: CASVLSPGQLTGELFF. Written as DNA, the CDR3 is TGTGCCAGCGTATTGTCGCCGGGACAGCTCACCGGGGAGCTGTTTTTT.

The chain links TRBV12-2 to TRBJ1-3. TRBV12-2 is an annotated pseudogene. The length of the CDR3 is 19 residues. CDR3 loop: CASRLGIADRTLSGNTIYF. CDR3 sequence (DNA): TGTGCAAGTCGCTTAGGGATTGCTGACCGGACTCTCTCTGGAAACACCATATATTTT.

The chain carries TRBV12-3 or TRBV12-4 and TRBJ1-2; D is uncertain. The CDR3 runs to 13 residues. V lost 1 base and J 7 bases, leaving 10 bases between the germline ends. CDR3 protein: CASSLVRAVGYTF. The CDR3 DNA follows: TGTGCCAGCAGTTTAGTGAGAGCGGTTGGCTACACCTTC.

The chain's CDR3 is CASSHVKAGGGTDTQYF. The CDR3 DNA follows: TGTGCCAGCAGCCACGTGAAAGCGGGAGGAGGGACAGATACGCAGTATTTT. The chain recombines TRBV14 with TRBJ2-3, with TRBD2 matching 9 bases. Germline V gives CDR1 SGHDN, CDR2 FVKESK. This CDR3 is built from 17 residues. Trimming at V came to 3 bases and at J to 3 bases, leaving 10 bases not matched to a gene.

J is TRBJ2-3 and V is TRBV7-2, with a tentative D call TRBD1 (7 bases). CDR3 length: 18 residues. The germline V gene has CDR1 SGHTA and CDR2 FQGNSA. V was pared by 1 base and J by 7 bases, with 24 bases between. As DNA, the CDR3 is TGTGCCAGCAGCTTAGTCGGGGGAGCGACAGGGAATATAAATACGCAGTATTTT. This encodes CASSLVGGATGNINTQYF.

The table lists this clone with a count of one. This rearrangement joins TRBV5-1 to TRBJ2-1; 15 nucleotides match TRBD2. CDR1 and CDR2 (germline): SGHRS, YFSETQ. V lost 3 bases and J lost 6; bases outside the gene matches: 7. The CDR3 is 17 amino acids. CDR3 sequence (DNA): TGCGCCAGCAGCTCCGGGACTAGCGGGAGGTTAGGCAATGAGCAGTTCTTC. Translating gives CASSSGTSGRLGNEQFF.

The rearrangement uses TRBV12-3 or TRBV12-4 and TRBJ2-5; D not certain. V was clipped by 0 bases and J by 5 bases, with 7 bases between them. The CDR3 totals 13 residues. The CDR3 DNA is TGTGCCAGCAGTTTAGCCGTTCGGGAGACCCAGTACTTC. The encoded protein is CASSLAVRETQYF.

The chain is built from TRBV6-6 and TRBJ1-1; maybe TRBD1 (6 bases). The CDR3 extends over 12 amino acids. Trimming pared 4 bases from V and 4 bases from J, leaving 7 bases between. CDR1 and CDR2 (germline): MNHNY, SVGAGI (reference sequence). CDR3 region: CASSFRGTEAFF. DNA of the CDR3: TGTGCCAGCAGTTTCAGGGGCACTGAAGCTTTCTTT.

V gene TRBV11-3 combines with J gene TRBJ2-5; maybe TRBD1 (7 bases). Trimming removed 1 base at V and 7 bases at J, with 13 bases between. Per germline, CDR1 SGHNT and CDR2 YENEEA. The CDR3 has 14 residues. CDR3 bases: TGTGCCAGCAGCTTAGCAGGGGGGCAGCGGACCCAGTACTTC. It codes for CASSLAGGQRTQYF. Together with reference TRBV11-3 and TRBJ2-5, the CDR3 gives the full variable domain: EAGVVQSPRYKIIEKKQPVAFWCNPISGHNTLYWYLQNLGQGPELLIRYENEEAVDDSQLPKDRFSAERLKGVDSTLKIQPAELGDSAVYLCASSLAGGQRTQYFGPGTRLLVL.

The V and J genes are TRBV7-6 and TRBJ2-7; 8 bases align to TRBD2. Trimming took 1 base from V and 6 from J; bases not matched to a gene: 14. CDR1 is SGHVS and CDR2 is FNYEAQ in the germline V gene. There are 17 residues in the CDR3. The CDR3 DNA sequence: TGTGCCAGCAGCTTAGAGACTGCCGGGACTAGAGGGAGCGAGCAGTACTTC. Protein sequence: CASSLETAGTRGSEQYF.

This clone was recorded once. V and J are TRBV27 and TRBJ2-1; weak D call: TRBD2 (5 bases). CDR1 MNHEY and CDR2 SMNVEV come from the germline V gene (reference sequence). The CDR3 consists of 16 residues. Between the trimmed V and J ends, which lost 0 bases and 5 bases, there was a span of 14 bases. CDR3 protein: CASSLSPPGSNNEQFF. The CDR3 DNA follows: TGTGCCAGCAGTTTATCCCCTCCGGGGAGCAACAATGAGCAGTTCTTC.

The chain carries TRBV18 and TRBJ2-3, with 7 bases matching TRBD2. In germline, CDR1 is KGHSH, CDR2 LQKENI. The CDR3 has 14 residues. J lost 2 bases, V lost 3 bases, and 2 bases had no gene match. The CDR3 DNA sequence: TGTGCCAGCTCACCTAGCGGGTCCACAGATACGCAGTATTTT. Encoded protein: CASSPSGSTDTQYF.

The rearrangement links TRBV11-2 to TRBJ2-1; weak D call: TRBD1 (5 bases). V lost 6 bases to trimming and J lost 9 bases, with 18 bases between them. This CDR3 is built from 14 residues. The germline CDR1 and CDR2 sequences are SGHAT and FQNNGV. CDR3 sequence reads: CASRNRRTDFEQFF. CDR3 coding DNA: TGTGCCAGCAGGAACAGGAGAACCGACTTTGAGCAGTTCTTC.

The chain has TRBV23-1 and TRBJ2-3, with TRBD1 identical over 8 bases. TRBV23-1 counts as an open reading frame of uncertain function. The CDR3 contains 18 residues. Germline trimming cut 0 bases from V and 3 bases from J; bases unmatched to any gene: 11. CDR3 sequence: CASSQSGTGLPGTDTQYF. CDR3 in DNA: TGCGCCAGCAGTCAATCAGGGACAGGTTTGCCGGGTACAGATACGCAGTATTTT.

This sequence joins TRBV9 and TRBJ1-2; D is ambiguous. With 3 bases removed from V and 8 bases from J, the gap between germline ends came to 14 bases. The CDR3 totals 13 residues. Germline V gene lookup returns CDR1 SGDLS and CDR2 YYNGEE. Here the CDR3 DNA reads TGTGCCAGCAGCGCCAACGCCTTACGGGGCTACACCTTC. Its protein product is CASSANALRGYTF.

This clone was detected a few times. The chain recombines TRBV10-3 with TRBJ2-1; TRBD2 matches 11 bases. In germline, CDR1 is ENHRY, CDR2 SYGVKD. Germline trimming cut 2 bases from V and 4 bases from J; bases unmatched to any gene: 13. This CDR3 spans 19 amino acids. The CDR3, as DNA: TGTGCCATCAGTGAGCCTTCTTTTCACGGGACTAGCGGATACAATGAGCAGTTCTTC. Residues: CAISEPSFHGTSGYNEQFF.

V is TRBV28 and J is TRBJ2-4; 8 nucleotides agree with TRBD1. With V trimmed by 7 bases and J by 6 bases, 5 bases remained unmatched. The CDR3 extends over 13 amino acids. The germline gives CDR1 MDHEN, CDR2 SYDVKM. The DNA of the CDR3 is TGTGCCAGCAAGACAGGGGCCTCAAACATTCAGTACTTC. This codes for CASKTGASNIQYF.

The V and J genes are TRBV11-2 and TRBJ1-1, with D hard to call. This CDR3 comprises 13 residues. V was clipped by 3 bases and J by 5 bases, with 10 bases between them. Germline CDR1 is SGHAT and CDR2 is FQNNGV. The CDR3 spells CASSFGEGTEAFF. The CDR3 nucleotides are TGTGCCAGCAGCTTCGGGGAGGGAACTGAAGCTTTCTTT.

The V gene is TRBV18, the J gene TRBJ2-7; 8 bases match TRBD2. The germline V gene encodes CDR1 KGHSH and CDR2 LQKENI. The CDR3 covers 14 residues. The V gene end was trimmed by 5 bases and the J gene end by 5 bases; junction bases not matched to a gene: 8. The CDR3, as DNA: TGTGCCAGCTCATCTAATGCGGGAGGCAACGAGCAGTACTTC. Amino acids: CASSSNAGGNEQYF.

This clone appeared a few times. In DNA, the CDR3 is TGTGCCAGCAGTTTATTCGAGCGGAGGACCGGGGAGCTGTTTTTT. It encodes CASSLFERRTGELFF. The chain employs TRBV28 and TRBJ2-2, with a possible D match to TRBD2 (5 bases). Per germline, CDR1 MDHEN and CDR2 SYDVKM. This CDR3 comprises 15 residues. Trimming removed 1 base from V and 5 bases from J, with 11 bases in between.

This clone was recorded once. The genes are TRBV29-1 and TRBJ2-1, with 8 nucleotides matching TRBD2. Trimming cost V 4 bases and J 10 bases; bases outside gene matches: 15. Germline V gene sequence: CDR1 SQVTM, CDR2 ANQGSEA. CDR3 length: 15 amino acids. CDR3 bases: TGCAGCGTTGCGGGCCGGGGTAGCGGGGTTCCGGAGCAGTTCTTC. Its translation is CSVAGRGSGVPEQFF.